Sequencing of this TCR beta chain was carried out in a study of neurological immune-mediated disorders. The CDR3 sequence is 19 residues long. Germline trimming cut 8 bases from V and 3 bases from J; bases unmatched to any gene: 23. From germline, CDR1 is LGHNA and CDR2 YSLEER. Each CDR3 protein is one row after TCRdb ran MiXCR on the 5' RACE reads. The sample yields about 92,000 distinct CDR3 sequences, 3.5% seen once. There are many counts of this clonotype. The specimen was PBMCs. The sequence was collected from a woman in her fifties or sixties with multiple sclerosis. The V gene is TRBV4-3, the J gene TRBJ1-1; 8 nucleotides align to TRBD1. The DNA of the CDR3 is TGCGCCAGCGCACAAGGATTCAGGGGGCTTTTTAGTATGGACACTGAAGCTTTCTTT. Translation gives CASAQGFRGLFSMDTEAFF.